This T cell receptor (beta chain) was sequenced during a study of T cell changes during pregnancy in multiple sclerosis. Per germline, CDR1 MNHNS and CDR2 SASEGT. The CDR3 totals 14 residues. The V and J ends lost 8 bases and 9 bases respectively, with 22 bases between them. Sequencing used immunoSEQ multiplex PCR; TCRdb keeps in-frame clones, though not all of them. This table has 88,000 or so clones, just over 90% appearing once. The chain joins TRBV6-1 to TRBJ1-2; TRBD1 might be the D (6 bases). This TCR derives from a female donor with multiple sclerosis, enrolled in a pregnancy study. Material: peripheral blood, obtained before pregnancy. The CDR3 DNA sequence: TGTGCCAGCGACGTCTCGAGAGGAAGGGGGAGCTACACCTTC. Its protein is CASDVSRGRGSYTF.